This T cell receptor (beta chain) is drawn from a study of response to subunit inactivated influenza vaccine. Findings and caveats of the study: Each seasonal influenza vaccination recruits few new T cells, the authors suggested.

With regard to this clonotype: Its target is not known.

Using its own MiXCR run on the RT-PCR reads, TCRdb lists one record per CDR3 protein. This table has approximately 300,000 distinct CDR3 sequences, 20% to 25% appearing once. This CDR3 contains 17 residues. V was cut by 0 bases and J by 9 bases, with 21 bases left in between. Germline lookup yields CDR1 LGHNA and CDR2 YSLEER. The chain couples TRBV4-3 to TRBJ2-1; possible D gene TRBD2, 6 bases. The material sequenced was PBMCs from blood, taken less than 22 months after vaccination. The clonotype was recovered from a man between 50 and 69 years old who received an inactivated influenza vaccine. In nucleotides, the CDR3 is TGCGCCAGCAGCCAAGATTTGGCTGGGAGGAGTACGGGTGAGCAGTTCTTC. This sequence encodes CASSQDLAGRSTGEQFF.